The sequence of this TCR beta chain was determined in a study of OX40 agonist ivuxolimab in advanced cancers. Method: immunoSEQ multiplex PCR; TCRdb's copy keeps in-frame clones and lacks some. Here the sample spans about 82,000 clones, about 86% being singletons. On this clone: The junction departs from the called germline gene at one end, perhaps through a read error.

Germline assignment: CDR1 SQVTM and CDR2 ANQGSEA. CDR3 length equals 15 residues. This TCR was sampled from an adult with an advanced solid tumor such as melanoma, head and neck, liver or kidney cancer. Sequenced material: CD4+ or CD8+ T cells sorted from blood, taken in a trial of the OX40 agonist ivuxolimab. The chain uses TRBV29-1 and TRBJ2-2; 8 nucleotides line up with TRBD1. In DNA form, the CDR3 reads TGCAGCGTCTCACAGGGGGGCGGGAACGCCGGGGAGCTGTTTTTT. It encodes CSVSQGGGNAGELFF.